The 10 T cell receptor beta chains below were found in one sample sequenced in a study of blood T cell repertoires in COVID-19 (TCRdb year 2020). The method was the immunoSEQ multiplex PCR assay. TCRdb took over this immuneACCESS table, retaining in-frame rearrangements with V and J assigned. Such tables are incomplete; in checked studies, under half of the missing clones stem from an unresolved V gene, and the remainder is unexplained. The sample includes about 200,000 clones, with less than 90% observed a single time. The ten largest clonotypes hold approximately 0.66% of the sample. Sequenced sample: peripheral blood. Receptor source: a man aged 35 to 55 with acute or convalescent COVID-19.

This chain links TRBV2 with TRBJ2-1; 7 bases fit TRBD1. Germline assignment: CDR1 SNHLY and CDR2 FYNNEI. V trimming: 4 bases; J trimming: 5 bases; junction bases outside the gene matches: 14. The CDR3 length is 17 residues. CDR3 in amino acids: CASSGAGYRGEDNEQFF. CDR3 sequence (DNA): TGTGCCAGCAGTGGGGCTGGTTACAGGGGAGAGGACAATGAGCAGTTCTTC.

V is TRBV14 and J is TRBJ1-2; perhaps TRBD1 as D (5 bases). There are 15 residues in the CDR3. Germline V gene data show CDR1 as SGHDN and CDR2 as FVKESK. V lost 1 base and J 4 bases, leaving 13 bases between the germline ends. CDR3 residues: CASSQGGAVVYGYTF. The CDR3 bases are TGTGCCAGCAGCCAAGGTGGGGCAGTCGTCTATGGCTACACCTTC.

This clone was seen once. The gene calls are TRBV29-1 and TRBJ2-7; 8 bases map to TRBD1. Germline CDR1 reads SQVTM; CDR2 reads ANQGSEA. The CDR3 is 13 amino acids. With 7 bases clipped from V and 5 bases from J, the junction kept 10 bases outside the gene matches. The CDR3 DNA reads TGCAGCGCCGGGGACAGGCGGCGCAACGAGCAGTACTTC. Translated, it gives CSAGDRRRNEQYF.

In its sample, this clone was seen many times. Written as DNA, the CDR3 is TGTGCCAGCAGCTTAGTACATAATGAGCAGTTCTTC. Residues: CASSLVHNEQFF. The chain recombines TRBV7-2 with TRBJ2-1, with D unresolved. The CDR3 is made up of 12 amino acids. V gave up 1 base and J gave up 7 bases, with 5 bases separating them. The V gene's germline CDR1 is SGHTA and CDR2 FQGNSA.

The chain recombines TRBV10-1 with TRBJ2-3; D unresolved. Germline CDR1 and CDR2: WNHNN and SYGVQD (reference sequence). CDR3 size: 11 residues. Trimming took 3 bases from V and 6 from J, leaving 4 bases between them. CDR3 sequence: CASSELDTQYF. The CDR3 DNA is TGCGCCAGCAGTGAACTGGATACGCAGTATTTT.

The genes are TRBV19 and TRBJ1-3; D is undetermined. The CDR3 sequence is 17 residues long. V gave up 8 bases and J gave up 1 base, with 21 bases separating them. The germline gives CDR1 LNHDA, CDR2 SQIVND (reference sequence). The CDR3 sequence is CASLEFRGQISGNTIYF. Here the CDR3 DNA reads TGTGCCAGTCTTGAATTTCGTGGGCAGATATCTGGAAACACCATATATTTT.

V is TRBV7-2 and J is TRBJ2-5; tentatively, D is TRBD1 (6 bases). V shed 2 bases and J shed 5 bases, with 6 bases lying between them. The CDR3 consists of 12 residues. Per the germline V gene, CDR1 is SGHTA and CDR2 is FQGNSA. This CDR3 reads CASSLQGETQYF. CDR3 nucleotides: TGTGCCAGCAGCTTACAGGGGGAGACCCAGTACTTC.

The gene calls are TRBV6-4 and TRBJ2-3, with 12 bases matching TRBD2. Germline loops: CDR1 MRHNA, CDR2 SNTAGT. J gave up 4 bases and V 2 bases, and 4 bases lay outside the gene matches. The CDR3 runs 16 residues. The CDR3 DNA reads TGTGCCAGCAGTGACGCCCCTAGCGGGGGGGCAGATACGCAGTATTTT. Its protein product is CASSDAPSGGADTQYF.

This clone has only one observation. Written as DNA, the CDR3 is TGCGCCAGCAGCTTGGGCGGGGACTACGAGCAGTACTTC. It translates to CASSLGGDYEQYF. The chain is built from TRBV5-1 and TRBJ2-7, with D perhaps matching TRBD2 (6 bases). In germline, CDR1 is SGHRS, CDR2 YFSETQ. V was shortened by 0 bases and J by 3 bases, with 7 bases between the two germline ends. This CDR3 contains 13 residues.

This chain uses TRBV25-1 with TRBJ2-3; D gene ambiguous. Germline V lookup: CDR1 MGHDK, CDR2 SYGVNS. This CDR3 contains 13 residues. Deletions cut 7 bases from V and 4 bases from J, with 12 bases between. The CDR3 nucleotides read TGTGCCAGCACTTTCGGTCTTGCAGATACGCAGTATTTT. It encodes CASTFGLADTQYF.